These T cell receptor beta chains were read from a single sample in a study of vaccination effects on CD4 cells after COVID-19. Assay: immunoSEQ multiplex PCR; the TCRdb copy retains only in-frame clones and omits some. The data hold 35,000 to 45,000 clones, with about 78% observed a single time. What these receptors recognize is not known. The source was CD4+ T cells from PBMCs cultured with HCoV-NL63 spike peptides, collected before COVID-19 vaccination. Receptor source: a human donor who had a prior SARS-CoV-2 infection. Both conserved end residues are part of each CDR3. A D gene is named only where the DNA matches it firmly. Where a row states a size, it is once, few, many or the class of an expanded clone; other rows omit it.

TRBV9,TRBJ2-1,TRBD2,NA,TGTGCCAGCAGCGTAGGTATTAGCGGGAGGGCCCTCTCCTACAATGAGCAGTTCTTC,CASSVGISGRALSYNEQFF
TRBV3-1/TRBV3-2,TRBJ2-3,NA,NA,TGTGCCAGCAGTCAAACCGGATTGCCAGATACGCAGTATTTT,CASSQTGLPDTQYF
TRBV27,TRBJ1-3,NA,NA,TGTGCCAGCAGTTTAAGGTTTGGGGGCATCGGAAACACCATATATTTT,CASSLRFGGIGNTIYF
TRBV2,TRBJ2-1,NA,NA,TGTGCCAGCAGTGAAGCGGTTCGAGAAGGTGAGCAGTTCTTC,CASSEAVREGEQFF
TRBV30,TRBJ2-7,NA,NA,TGTGCCTGGAGTGGGCGCAACTACGAGCAGTACTTC,CAWSGRNYEQYF
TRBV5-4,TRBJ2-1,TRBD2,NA,TGTGCCAGCAGCCCCGGGACTAGCGGGGGGGCGTCAATAAATGAGCAGTTCTTC,CASSPGTSGGASINEQFF
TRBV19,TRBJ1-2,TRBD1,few,TGTGCCAGTACCCTGACAGGGGGGGCCTATGGCTACACCTTC,CASTLTGGAYGYTF
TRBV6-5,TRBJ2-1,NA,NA,TGTGCCAGCAGTTACGGGCAGGGGATGATCTATGAGCAGTTCTTC,CASSYGQGMIYEQFF
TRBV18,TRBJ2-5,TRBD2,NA,TGTGCCAGCTCAACACGCGGCGGGGGAGAGACCCAGTACTTC,CASSTRGGGETQYF
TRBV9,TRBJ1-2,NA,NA,TGTGCCAGCAGCGTAGATGCGGGAAACTATGGCTACACCTTC,CASSVDAGNYGYTF
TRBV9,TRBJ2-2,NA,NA,TGTGCCAGTCAAAAGGGGGGCTACACCGGGGAGCTGTTTTTT,CASQKGGYTGELFF
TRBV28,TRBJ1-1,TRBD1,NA,TGTGCCAGCAGTTTAGGGACAGGGGGTGTTGAAGCTTTCTTT,CASSLGTGGVEAFF
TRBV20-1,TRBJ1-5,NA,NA,TGCAGTGCTAGTAAGGACACCAATCAGCCCCAGCATTTT,CSASKDTNQPQHF
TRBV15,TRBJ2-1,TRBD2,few,TGTGCCACCAGCAGGGGACTAGCGGACCGCAATGAGCAGTTCTTC,CATSRGLADRNEQFF
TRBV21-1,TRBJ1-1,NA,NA,TGTGCCAGCGGGCAGAAGACAGGGGTATTGGGCACTGAAGCTTTCTTT,CASGQKTGVLGTEAFF
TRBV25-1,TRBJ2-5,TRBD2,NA,TGTGCCAGCGTCAGCGGGGGCCAAGAGACCCAGTACTTC,CASVSGGQETQYF
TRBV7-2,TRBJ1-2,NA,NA,TGTGCCAGCAGCTTGTATACAGCAAATGGCTACACCTTC,CASSLYTANGYTF
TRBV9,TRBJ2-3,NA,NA,TGTGCCAGCAGCGGTAGACAGGCTAGCACAGATACGCAGTATTTT,CASSGRQASTDTQYF
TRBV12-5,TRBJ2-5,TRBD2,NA,TGTGCTAGTGGTTTAGGGACTAGCGGAGAGACCCAGTACTTC,CASGLGTSGETQYF
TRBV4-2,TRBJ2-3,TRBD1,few,TGTGCCAGCAGCCTCGGGACAGAGATCACAGATACGCAGTATTTT,CASSLGTEITDTQYF
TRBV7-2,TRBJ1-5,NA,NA,TGTGCCAGCAGCTTACGAGGAGGGACTCAGCCCCAGCATTTT,CASSLRGGTQPQHF
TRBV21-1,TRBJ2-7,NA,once,TGTGCCAGCAACCTCCGGGACAGGGGGCTCCGCGTCTACGAGCAGTACTTC,CASNLRDRGLRVYEQYF
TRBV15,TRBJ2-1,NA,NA,TGTGCCACCAGCAGACAAAACGACAATGAGCAGTTCTTC,CATSRQNDNEQFF
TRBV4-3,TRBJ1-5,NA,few,TGCGCCAGCAGCCAGGGTGCGAATCAGCCCCAGCATTTT,CASSQGANQPQHF
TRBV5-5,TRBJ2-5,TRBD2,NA,TGTGCCAGCAGCGATCCTCGGGGGGAAGAGACCCAGTACTTC,CASSDPRGEETQYF
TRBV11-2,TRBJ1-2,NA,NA,TGTGCCAGCAGCTCACAGGACTATGGCTACACCTTC,CASSSQDYGYTF
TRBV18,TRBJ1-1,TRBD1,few,TGTGCCAGCTCACCCACACAACAGGGGGCTATTCGTCTGGAAGCTTTCTTT,CASSPTQQGAIRLEAFF
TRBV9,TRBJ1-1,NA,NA,TGTGCATCAGGGCGGGACAACACTGAAGCTTTCTTT,CASGRDNTEAFF
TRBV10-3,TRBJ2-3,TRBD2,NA,TGTGCCATCAGTGGGACTAGCGGGGGCACAGATACGCAGTATTTT,CAISGTSGGTDTQYF
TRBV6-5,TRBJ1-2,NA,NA,TGTGCCAGCAGTTACTCGATTGGGGATGGCTACACCTTC,CASSYSIGDGYTF
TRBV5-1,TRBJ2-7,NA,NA,TGCGCCAGCAGGGAGCTCCGGGACGCCACCTACGAGCAGTACTTC,CASRELRDATYEQYF
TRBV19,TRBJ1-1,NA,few,TGTGCCAGTCGCGTTGGAGCAGGGCGGGTCACTGAAGCTTTCTTT,CASRVGAGRVTEAFF
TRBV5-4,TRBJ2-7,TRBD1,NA,TGTGCCAGCAGCTTGTTGGGTCCGGGACAGGCTCTAGACGAGCAGTACTTC,CASSLLGPGQALDEQYF
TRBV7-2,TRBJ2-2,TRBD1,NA,TGTGCCAGCAGCACGGACAGGGCGGGGACCGGGGAGCTGTTTTTT,CASSTDRAGTGELFF
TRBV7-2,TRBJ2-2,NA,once,TGTGCCAGCAGCTCCTCCCGCGGGGAGCTGTTTTTT,CASSSSRGELFF
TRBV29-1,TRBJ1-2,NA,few,TGCAGCGTCCTACTCGGGCGAGACTATAACTATGGCTACACCTTC,CSVLLGRDYNYGYTF
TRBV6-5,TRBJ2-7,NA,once,TGTGCCAGCAGTTACTCGTTACCCTACGAGCAGTACTTC,CASSYSLPYEQYF
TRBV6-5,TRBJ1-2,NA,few,TGTGCCAGCAGTTACAATGGGGAGGACTATGGCTACACCTTC,CASSYNGEDYGYTF
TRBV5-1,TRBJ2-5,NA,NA,TGCGCCAGCAGCTTTGGGGGGCCGAACTTACAAGAGACCCAGTACTTC,CASSFGGPNLQETQYF
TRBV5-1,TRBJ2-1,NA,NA,TGCGCCAGCAGCTTTCTTGGGGGAACTGCCTACAATGAGCAGTTCTTC,CASSFLGGTAYNEQFF
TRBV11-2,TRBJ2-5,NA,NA,TGTGCCAGCTCGGGAAGTGCGGGGTTAAAAGAGACCCAGTACTTC,CASSGSAGLKETQYF
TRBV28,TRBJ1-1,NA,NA,TGTGCCAGCAGCAGGGGCCCGTTTGGCACTGAAGCTTTCTTT,CASSRGPFGTEAFF
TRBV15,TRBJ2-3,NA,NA,TGTGCCACCAGCAGAGCTATTGGCAGGGATAGCGGAGCAGGGGGAGATACGCAGTATTTT,CATSRAIGRDSGAGGDTQYF
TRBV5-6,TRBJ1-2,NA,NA,TGTGCCAGCAGCTTTAGGGTCATCAGCTATGGCTACACCTTC,CASSFRVISYGYTF
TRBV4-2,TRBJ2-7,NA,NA,TGTGCCAGCAGCCAGTTAGAATCCTACGAGCAGTACTTC,CASSQLESYEQYF
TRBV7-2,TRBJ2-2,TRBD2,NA,TGTGCCAGCAGCTTAGATCGAGCGGGAGCGTCCGGGGAGCTGTTTTTT,CASSLDRAGASGELFF
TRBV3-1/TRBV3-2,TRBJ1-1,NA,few,TGTGCCAGCAGCCAACAGCAGGGATACAACACTGAAGCTTTCTTT,CASSQQQGYNTEAFF
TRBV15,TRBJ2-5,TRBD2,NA,TGTGCCACCAGCAGAGCGGGGGGTGGCGGGAGGGGGTACCAAGAGACCCAGTACTTC,CATSRAGGGGRGYQETQYF
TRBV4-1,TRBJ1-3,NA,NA,TGCGCCAGCAGCCAAGATCGGCACGTCTACTCTGGAAACACCATATATTTT,CASSQDRHVYSGNTIYF
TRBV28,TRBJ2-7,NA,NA,TGTGCCAGCAGTTCCGGGTGGCGCAAGACCTACGAGCAGTACTTC,CASSSGWRKTYEQYF
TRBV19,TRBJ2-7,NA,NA,TGTGCCAGGATCCGGAAATACAGCTCCTACGAGCAGTACTTC,CARIRKYSSYEQYF
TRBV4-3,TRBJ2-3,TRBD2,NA,TGCGCCAGCAGCCGACTAGCGGGAACCACAGATACGCAGTATTTT,CASSRLAGTTDTQYF
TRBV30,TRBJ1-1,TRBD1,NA,TGTGCCCGACAGGGTTTGGGAACTGAAGCTTTCTTT,CARQGLGTEAFF